This paragraph covers one T cell receptor beta chain sequence. What it binds is unknown. Measured with immunoSEQ multiplex PCR; TCRdb has only the in-frame clones, and not every one. Of approximately 50,000 clones in the sample, 50% to 70% were seen once. This sample was included in a study of cytotoxic CD8 clonotypes in ibrutinib-treated CLL. Across the study: Complete response was seen in 2 patients and partial in approximately 25; around twelve progressed and roughly 14 stayed remitted after a median about six years.

Germline assignment: CDR1 MNHEY and CDR2 SVGAGI. The J segment lost 2 bases and the V segment lost 4 bases, leaving 6 bases of the junction unmatched. This CDR3 comprises 15 residues. Study-level results: Clonality climbed at ibrutinib response, then dropped toward baseline at progression.

This receptor was identified in a human donor with chronic lymphocytic leukemia. This rearrangement joins TRBV6-5 to TRBJ2-5; the match to TRBD1 covers 8 bases. The starting material was PBMCs, obtained at disease progression, from a patient treated with ibrutinib. CDR3 sequence: CASSLSWDRQETQYF. The DNA for the CDR3 is TGTGCCAGCAGTTTATCCTGGGACAGGCAAGAGACCCAGTACTTC.